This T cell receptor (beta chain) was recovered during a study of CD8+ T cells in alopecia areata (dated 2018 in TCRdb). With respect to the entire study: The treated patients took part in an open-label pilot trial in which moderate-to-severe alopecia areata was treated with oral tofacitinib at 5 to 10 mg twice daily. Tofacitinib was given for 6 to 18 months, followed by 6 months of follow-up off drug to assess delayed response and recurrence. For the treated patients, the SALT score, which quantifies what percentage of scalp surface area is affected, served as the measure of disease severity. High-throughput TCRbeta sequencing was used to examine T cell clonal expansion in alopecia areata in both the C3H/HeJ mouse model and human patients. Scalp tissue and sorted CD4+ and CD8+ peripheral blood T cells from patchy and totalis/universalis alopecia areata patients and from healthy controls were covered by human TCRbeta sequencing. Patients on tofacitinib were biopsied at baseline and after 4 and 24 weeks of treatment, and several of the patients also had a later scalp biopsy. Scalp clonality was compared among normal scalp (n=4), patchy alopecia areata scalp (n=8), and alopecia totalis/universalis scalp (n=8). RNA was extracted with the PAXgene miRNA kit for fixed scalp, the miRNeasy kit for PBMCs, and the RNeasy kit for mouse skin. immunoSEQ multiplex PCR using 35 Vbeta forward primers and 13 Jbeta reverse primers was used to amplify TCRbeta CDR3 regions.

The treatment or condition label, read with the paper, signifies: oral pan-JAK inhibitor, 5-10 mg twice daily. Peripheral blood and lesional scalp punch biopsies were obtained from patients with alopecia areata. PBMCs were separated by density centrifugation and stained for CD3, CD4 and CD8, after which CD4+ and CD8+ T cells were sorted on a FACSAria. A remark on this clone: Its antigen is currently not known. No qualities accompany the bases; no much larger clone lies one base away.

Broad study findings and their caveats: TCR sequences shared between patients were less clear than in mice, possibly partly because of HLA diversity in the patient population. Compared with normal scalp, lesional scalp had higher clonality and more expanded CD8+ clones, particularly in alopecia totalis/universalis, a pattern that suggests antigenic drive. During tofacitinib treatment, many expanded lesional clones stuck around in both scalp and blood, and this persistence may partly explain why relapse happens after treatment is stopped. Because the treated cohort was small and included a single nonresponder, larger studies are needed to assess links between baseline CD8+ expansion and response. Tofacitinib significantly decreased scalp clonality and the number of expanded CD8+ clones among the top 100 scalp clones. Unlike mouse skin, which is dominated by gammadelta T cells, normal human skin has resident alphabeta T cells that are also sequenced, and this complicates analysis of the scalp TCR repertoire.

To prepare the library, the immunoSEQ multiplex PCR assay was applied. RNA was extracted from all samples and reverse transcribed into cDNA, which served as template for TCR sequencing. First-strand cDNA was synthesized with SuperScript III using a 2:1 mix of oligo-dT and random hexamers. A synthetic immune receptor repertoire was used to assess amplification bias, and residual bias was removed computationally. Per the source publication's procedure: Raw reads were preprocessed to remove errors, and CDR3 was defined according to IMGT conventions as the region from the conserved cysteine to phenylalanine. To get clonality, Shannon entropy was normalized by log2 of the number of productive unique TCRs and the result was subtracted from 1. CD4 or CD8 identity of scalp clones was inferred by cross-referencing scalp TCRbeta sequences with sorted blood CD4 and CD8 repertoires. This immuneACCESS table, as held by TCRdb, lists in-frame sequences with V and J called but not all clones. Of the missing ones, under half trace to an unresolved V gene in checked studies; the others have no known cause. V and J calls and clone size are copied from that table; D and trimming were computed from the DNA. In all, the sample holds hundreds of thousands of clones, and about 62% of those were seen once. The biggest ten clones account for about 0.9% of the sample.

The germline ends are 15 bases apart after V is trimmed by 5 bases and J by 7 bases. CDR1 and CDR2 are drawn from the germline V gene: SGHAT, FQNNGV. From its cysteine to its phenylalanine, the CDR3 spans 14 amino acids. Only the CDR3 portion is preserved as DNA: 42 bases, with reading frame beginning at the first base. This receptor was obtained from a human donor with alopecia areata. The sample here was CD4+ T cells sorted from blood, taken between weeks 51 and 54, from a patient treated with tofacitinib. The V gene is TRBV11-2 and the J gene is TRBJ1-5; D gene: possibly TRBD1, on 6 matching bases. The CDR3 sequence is CASSLPGHQQPQHF. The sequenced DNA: TGTGCCAGCAGCCTACCGGGACACCAACAGCCCCAGCATTTT.